The 32 T cell receptor beta chains below all came from one sample that was sequenced in a study of vaccination effects on CD4 cells after COVID-19. These receptors have no known antigen. Before sequencing, viral peptide pools were used by the ViraFEST assay to expand antigen-specific CD4+ T cells. Following a roughly eleven-day culture, CD4+ T cells were purified. Each person got two doses of an mRNA SARS-CoV-2 vaccine, BNT162b2 or mRNA-1273. The method was immunoSEQ multiplex PCR; TCRdb's version includes in-frame clones alone and lacks a portion of them. The sample holds 25,000 to 30,000 clones, around 70% seen once. The material was CD4+ T cells from PBMCs cultured with HCoV-NL63 spike peptides, obtained after COVID-19 vaccination. These receptors all stem from a human donor who received a COVID-19 vaccine.

CDR3 region: CASSLSGGLAGELFF. The CDR3, as DNA: TGTGCCAGCAGCCTTAGCGGGGGGCTAGCCGGGGAGCTGTTTTTT. The chain carries TRBV11-2 and TRBJ2-2; 10 nucleotides match TRBD2. The CDR3 loop spans 15 amino acids. V was pared by 5 bases and J by 6 bases, with 6 bases of the junction left unmatched. Germline V CDR1 and CDR2: SGHAT, FQNNGV.

This clone was detected only once. The chain has TRBV3-1 (or the pseudogene TRBV3-2) and TRBJ2-1, with TRBD2 matching over 11 bases. With 0 bases clipped from V and 7 bases from J, the junction kept 8 bases outside the gene matches. Germline V lookup: CDR1 LGHDT, CDR2 YNNKEL (reference sequence). The CDR3 sequence is 17 residues long. The CDR3 protein is CASSQDNWASGGNEQFF. The CDR3 bases are TGTGCCAGCAGCCAAGATAATTGGGCTAGCGGGGGGAATGAGCAGTTCTTC.

The rearrangement joins TRBV24-1 to TRBJ2-7; 12 positions match TRBD2. Trimming took 3 bases from V and 1 from J; bases not matched to a gene: 3. The CDR3 runs 16 residues. CDR1 is KGHDR and CDR2 is SFDVKD in the germline V gene. The CDR3 DNA reads as TGTGCCACCAGTGATACCGGGACTAGCGGGTCCTACGAGCAGTACTTC. Translating gives CATSDTGTSGSYEQYF.

The chain combines TRBV12-3 or TRBV12-4 with TRBJ2-7, with no clear D. Trimming removed 2 bases at V and 2 bases at J, with 1 base between. There are 11 residues in the CDR3. The CDR3 nucleotides are TGTGCCAGCAGTTTAACCTACGAGCAGTACTTC. Translation gives CASSLTYEQYF.

The chain recombines TRBV6-2 or TRBV6-3 with TRBJ2-7, with TRBD1 matching 9 bases. After removal of 3 bases from V and 2 bases from J, the junction contained 11 bases not matched to a gene. This CDR3 spans 17 amino acids. Looked up from germline, CDR1 is MNHEY and CDR2 is SVGEGT. The CDR3 region has the DNA TGTGCCAGCAGTTATCACCGACCGGGACAGGGACCCTACGAGCAGTACTTC. This gives the protein CASSYHRPGQGPYEQYF.

There are a few counts of this clone. V is TRBV5-1 and J is TRBJ1-1; TRBD1 is a possible D gene (6 bases). CDR3 size: 14 residues. Per the germline V gene, CDR1 is SGHRS and CDR2 is YFSETQ. V lost 4 bases and J 6 bases, leaving 16 bases between the germline ends. The CDR3 nucleotides are TGCGCCAGCAGCCAGGGAGGGGGATACGCTGAAGCTTTCTTT. This encodes CASSQGGGYAEAFF.

This clone is a singleton in its sample. This rearrangement joins TRBV23-1 to TRBJ2-3; maybe TRBD2 (5 bases). Being an ORF, TRBV23-1 has a function that is uncertain. This CDR3 is built from 15 residues. Trimming pared 2 bases from V and 4 bases from J, leaving 13 bases between. In nucleotides, the CDR3 is TGCGCCAGCAGTCAAAGAGAGGGTCGCGCAGATACGCAGTATTTT. Translated: CASSQREGRADTQYF.

The chain has TRBV10-3 and TRBJ1-6, with D possibly being TRBD1 (6 bases). V gave up 4 bases and J gave up 10 bases, with 11 bases separating them. CDR3 length equals 13 residues. CDR1 is ENHRY and CDR2 is SYGVKD in the germline V gene. In DNA form, the CDR3 reads TGTGCCATCAGTGCGGGGGCCGGCTCACCCCTCCACTTT. This codes for CAISAGAGSPLHF.

This rearrangement joins TRBV6-4 to TRBJ2-3; TRBD1 aligns across 9 bases. The CDR3 spans 15 residues. With 0 bases clipped from V and 2 bases from J, the junction kept 0 bases outside the gene matches. CDR1 is MRHNA, CDR2 SNTAGT, per germline. CDR3 nucleotide sequence: TGTGCCAGCAGTGACTCACAGGGGGCCACAGATACGCAGTATTTT. Its translation is CASSDSQGATDTQYF.

V gene TRBV6-5 combines with J gene TRBJ1-3, with a weak D call TRBD1 (5 bases). CDR1 and CDR2 (germline): MNHEY, SVGAGI. The CDR3 has 15 amino acids. V was shortened by 7 bases and J by 0 bases, with 13 bases between the two germline ends. CDR3 sequence reads: CASIRTRSSGNTIYF. The CDR3 nucleotides are TGTGCCAGCATCCGGACACGAAGCTCTGGAAACACCATATATTTT.

The chain employs TRBV11-1 and TRBJ2-1; 13 nucleotides match TRBD2. This CDR3 has 17 amino acids. CDR1 and CDR2 from the germline V gene are SGHAT and FQDESV (reference sequence). V gave up 0 bases and J gave up 7 bases; unmatched junction bases: 6. CDR3 bases: TGTGCCAGCAGCTTAGCACCACTAGCGGGGGGGCCGAATGAGCAGTTCTTC. This translates into CASSLAPLAGGPNEQFF.

The V and J genes are TRBV7-8 and TRBJ2-1; 12 bases fit TRBD2. The CDR3 has 16 amino acids. With 5 bases clipped from V and 4 bases from J, the junction kept 6 bases outside the gene matches. The germline CDR1 and CDR2 sequences are SGHVS and FQNEAQ. The DNA for the CDR3 is TGTGCCAGCAGCCCGCTCGGACTAGCGGGATACAATGAGCAGTTCTTC. Translating gives CASSPLGLAGYNEQFF.

CDR3 amino acids: CASSPSGTTQETQYF. The CDR3 DNA reads TGTGCCAGTAGTCCTAGCGGGACTACCCAAGAGACCCAGTACTTC. The gene calls are TRBV19 and TRBJ2-5; 9 nucleotides match TRBD2. Trimming removed 5 bases from V and 1 base from J; junction bases left unmatched: 5. This CDR3 region has 15 residues. The V gene's germline CDR1 is LNHDA and CDR2 SQIVND (reference sequence).

The chain links TRBV30 to TRBJ1-1; D not certain. The CDR3 totals 12 residues. From germline, CDR1 is GTSNPN and CDR2 SVGIG (reference sequence). Trimming took 5 bases from V and 0 from J, leaving 7 bases between them. The CDR3: CAWGNMNTEAFF. The CDR3 DNA follows: TGTGCCTGGGGGAATATGAACACTGAAGCTTTCTTT.

The rearrangement uses TRBV6-5 and TRBJ1-3; 7 bases line up with TRBD1. This CDR3 has 15 amino acids. Looked up from germline, CDR1 is MNHEY and CDR2 is SVGAGI. The trim removed 6 bases at V and 0 bases at J, leaving 5 bases unmatched. The CDR3, as DNA: TGTGCCAGCAGAGCCACAGGGGACTCTGGAAACACCATATATTTT. Translating gives CASRATGDSGNTIYF.

The V gene is TRBV14, the J gene TRBJ2-2, with TRBD2 as a possible D gene (6 bases). The CDR3 spans 17 residues. CDR1 and CDR2 (germline): SGHDN, FVKESK. The germline V and J ends were trimmed by 0 bases and 5 bases, with 16 bases remaining between them. This CDR3 reads CASSQDWGRPDTGELFF. In DNA, the CDR3 is TGTGCCAGCAGCCAAGATTGGGGGAGGCCGGATACCGGGGAGCTGTTTTTT.

The chain is built from TRBV7-2 and TRBJ2-1, with a tentative D call TRBD1 (5 bases). Between the trimmed V and J ends, which lost 7 bases and 5 bases, there was a span of 15 bases. In germline, CDR1 is SGHTA, CDR2 FQGNSA. CDR3 size: 14 residues. CDR3 sequence (DNA): TGTGCCAGCACCTCCCCCGGACACCACAATGAGCAGTTCTTC. Its translation: CASTSPGHHNEQFF.

V usage is TRBV5-4 and J usage is TRBJ2-7; 8 bases agree with TRBD2. The V gene end was trimmed by 4 bases and the J gene end by 3 bases; junction bases not matched to a gene: 15. Germline V gene sequence: CDR1 SGHNT, CDR2 YYREEE (reference sequence). The CDR3 runs to 17 residues. The CDR3 bases are TGTGCCAGCAGCCCGGGGGGGTCCAGCGGGAGAGTCTACGAGCAGTACTTC. Amino acid sequence: CASSPGGSSGRVYEQYF.

This sequence joins TRBV4-2 and TRBJ1-1, with D maybe TRBD1 (5 bases). With 0 bases removed from V and 0 bases from J, the gap between germline ends came to 8 bases. Germline CDR1 and CDR2: LGHNA and YNFKEQ. The length of the CDR3 is 15 residues. The CDR3 DNA is TGTGCCAGCAGCCAAGAGGGGACTATGAACACTGAAGCTTTCTTT. The encoded protein is CASSQEGTMNTEAFF.

The rearrangement joins TRBV6-6 to TRBJ1-5, with 9 bases matching TRBD1. Germline CDR1 MNHNY, CDR2 SVGAGI (reference sequence). This CDR3 is 17 amino acids long. Unmatched junction bases numbered 13, after V lost 5 bases and J lost 5 bases. In DNA, the CDR3 is TGTGCCAGCAGTCGCGCCTCCGGGACAGGGAGTTATCAGCCCCAGCATTTT. The encoded protein is CASSRASGTGSYQPQHF.

V is TRBV9 and J is TRBJ2-1; TRBD2 matches 12 bases. Germline V CDR1 and CDR2: SGDLS, YYNGEE. V lost 1 base, J lost 7 bases, and 9 bases stayed unmatched. The CDR3 spans 17 residues. The CDR3 nucleotides are TGTGCCAGCAGCGTAATGTCCCTAGCGGGAGGGCCAAATGAGCAGTTCTTC. Translation gives CASSVMSLAGGPNEQFF.

This rearrangement joins TRBV5-6 to TRBJ1-1, with 10 bases that match TRBD1. The CDR3 loop spans 14 amino acids. Germline trimming cut 4 bases from V and 4 bases from J; bases unmatched to any gene: 4. CDR1 and CDR2 (germline): SGHDT, YYEEEE. The CDR3 sequence is CASSQTGGGTEAFF. The DNA for the CDR3 is TGTGCCAGCAGCCAGACAGGGGGCGGCACTGAAGCTTTCTTT.

The chain recombines TRBV19 with TRBJ1-1; a possible D gene is TRBD1 (6 bases). The CDR3 totals 13 residues. The germline gives CDR1 LNHDA, CDR2 SQIVND (reference sequence). Trimming removed 6 bases at V and 1 base at J, with 9 bases between. CDR3 in DNA: TGTGCCAGTAGGCCCAGGGGGAACACTGAAGCTTTCTTT. Translation gives CASRPRGNTEAFF. Together with reference TRBV19 and TRBJ1-1, the CDR3 gives the full variable domain: DGGITQSPKYLFRKEGQNVTLSCEQNLNHDAMYWYRQDPGQGLRLIYYSQIVNDFQKGDIAEGYSVSREKKESFPLTVTSAQKNPTAFYLCASRPRGNTEAFFGQGTRLTVV.

This chain joins TRBV3-1 (or the pseudogene TRBV3-2) and TRBJ2-7; D is perhaps TRBD1 (6 bases). Per the germline V gene, CDR1 is LGHDT and CDR2 is YNNKEL (reference sequence). The CDR3 runs 15 residues. The V gene lost 0 bases and the J gene lost 7 bases, with 16 bases spanning the gap. CDR3 coding DNA: TGTGCCAGCAGCCAAGATGCCGCCAGGCAGGGGGAGCAGTACTTC. It translates to CASSQDAARQGEQYF.

This rearrangement joins TRBV6-1 to TRBJ2-7; 7 nucleotides agree with TRBD2. In germline, CDR1 is MNHNS, CDR2 SASEGT. The CDR3 is 14 amino acids. J lost 6 bases, V lost 3 bases, and 8 bases had no gene match. The CDR3 sequence: CASSDPGGNTEQYF. DNA of the CDR3: TGTGCCAGCAGTGACCCGGGAGGTAATACCGAGCAGTACTTC.

The chain links TRBV4-2 to TRBJ2-3; TRBD2 agrees at 9 bases. Germline CDR1 is LGHNA and CDR2 is YNFKEQ. J gave up 1 base and V 1 base, and 0 bases lay outside the gene matches. This CDR3 has 15 residues. CDR3 residues: CASSQGLAGTDTQYF. CDR3 coding DNA: TGTGCCAGCAGCCAAGGACTAGCGGGCACAGATACGCAGTATTTT.

Here the CDR3 reads CASSPRGSSGKSSYEQYF. DNA for the CDR3: TGCGCCAGCAGCCCGCGCGGATCTAGCGGTAAAAGCTCCTACGAGCAGTACTTC. The rearrangement uses TRBV4-1 and TRBJ2-7; 7 nucleotides agree with TRBD2. The CDR3 covers 18 residues. Trimming at V came to 4 bases and at J to 0 bases, leaving 15 bases not matched to a gene. Looked up from germline, CDR1 is MGHRA and CDR2 is YSYEKL.

The gene calls are TRBV15 and TRBJ2-7; possible D gene TRBD2, 6 bases. From germline, CDR1 is LNHNV and CDR2 YYDKDF (reference sequence). The CDR3 is 14 residues long. Trimming pared 5 bases from V and 0 bases from J, leaving 11 bases between. The CDR3 is CATSRETSSYEQYF. CDR3 in DNA: TGTGCCACCAGCCGGGAGACCAGCTCCTACGAGCAGTACTTC.

This clone was counted a few times. This rearrangement joins TRBV18 to TRBJ1-1; TRBD1 aligns across 7 bases. The length of the CDR3 is 14 residues. J was trimmed by 1 base and V by 7 bases; bases with no gene match: 6. Per the germline V gene, CDR1 is KGHSH and CDR2 is LQKENI. The CDR3 nucleotides are TGTGCCAGCTTCCTAACAGGGGCGAACACTGAAGCTTTCTTT. This gives the protein CASFLTGANTEAFF.

This rearrangement joins TRBV18 to TRBJ1-2; 7 nucleotides match TRBD1. Germline-derived CDR1 and CDR2 are KGHSH and LQKENI. V gave up 3 bases and J gave up 3 bases; unmatched junction bases: 10. This CDR3 has 16 amino acids. For the CDR3, the DNA is TGTGCCAGCTCACCGTGGGTGACAGGGACAGACTATGGCTACACCTTC. This sequence encodes CASSPWVTGTDYGYTF.

The chain recombines TRBV19 with TRBJ2-3; 9 positions agree with TRBD2. The CDR3 runs to 15 residues. The trim removed 4 bases at V and 1 base at J, leaving 3 bases unmatched. Germline values: CDR1 LNHDA, CDR2 SQIVND (reference sequence). CDR3 amino acids: CASSNPSGGTDTQYF. The CDR3 bases are TGTGCCAGTAGTAATCCTAGCGGGGGCACAGATACGCAGTATTTT.

V usage is TRBV11-2 and J usage is TRBJ1-5; D is ambiguous. This CDR3 spans 17 amino acids. Germline CDR1 and CDR2: SGHAT and FQNNGV. V shed 1 base and J shed 5 bases, with 18 bases lying between them. DNA of the CDR3: TGTGCCAGCAGCTTAGGTATAACGGGTGGCACGGATCAGCCCCAGCATTTT. Protein: CASSLGITGGTDQPQHF. Full variable domain (missing parts from reference TRBV11-2 and TRBJ1-5): EAGVAQSPRYKIIEKRQSVAFWCNPISGHATLYWYQQILGQGPKLLIQFQNNGVVDDSQLPKDRFSAERLKGVDSTLKIQPAKLEDSAVYLCASSLGITGGTDQPQHFGDGTRLSIL.